This TCR beta chain was recorded in a study of blood T cell repertoires in COVID-19. The repertoire was sequenced with immunoSEQ multiplex PCR; TCRdb's copy has only in-frame clones and lacks some. The sample has about 180,000 clones; roughly 82% are singletons. The count of this clone is one. The CDR3 spans 15 residues. The V gene's germline CDR1 is MDHEN and CDR2 SYDVKM. Trimming at V came to 4 bases and at J to 5 bases, leaving 7 bases not matched to a gene. The sequence came from a woman in her twenties or thirties who had recovered from COVID-19. Sequenced: PBMCs or T cells enriched from blood (not recorded which). The chain links TRBV28 to TRBJ2-3; TRBD1 agrees at 9 bases. The CDR3 sequence is CASSSPTGGLDTQYF. CDR3 coding DNA: TGTGCCAGCAGTTCTCCGACAGGGGGGTTAGATACGCAGTATTTT.